This is a list of T cell receptor beta chains from one sample in a study of cytomegalovirus exposure and HLA in healthy donors. Clones were read by immunoSEQ multiplex PCR, and TCRdb kept only the in-frame ones, dropping some. The repertoire has 100,000 to 150,000 clones, about 85% of them found once; the top ten carry about 4.5%. Sequenced material: PBMCs. The source of these receptors is a man aged 18 to 30 in good health and CMV-seropositive. The CDR3 runs from the conserved cysteine through the conserved F or W. D genes are given only for firm matches. Size is stated for part of the rows, as once, few or many counts, or as a class when the clone is expanded.

J: TRBJ2-1
D: .
length: 15
V: TRBV5-1
size: .
CDR3: CASSSLTGLANEQFF
DNA: TGCGCCAGCAGCTCCCTAACAGGGCTGGCCAATGAGCAGTTCTTC

J: TRBJ2-5
D: TRBD2
length: 14
V: TRBV29-1
size: once
CDR3: CSVLAGIRKETQYF
DNA: TGCAGCGTTCTAGCGGGGATACGCAAAGAGACCCAGTACTTC

J: TRBJ2-7
D: TRBD1
length: 16
V: TRBV27
size: .
CDR3: CASSLSVGTAAYEQYF
DNA: TGTGCCAGCAGTTTATCTGTCGGGACAGCAGCCTACGAGCAGTACTTC

J: TRBJ2-1
D: TRBD2
length: 13
V: TRBV2
size: .
CDR3: CASRGLAIRVEFF
DNA: TGTGCCAGCCGGGGACTAGCGATTCGCGTGGAGTTCTTC

J: TRBJ1-1
D: TRBD1
length: 11
V: TRBV6-5
size: .
CDR3: CASSGTEKAFF
DNA: TGTGCCAGCAGTGGGACAGAAAAAGCTTTCTTT

J: TRBJ2-1
D: .
length: 16
V: TRBV27
size: .
CDR3: CASSLAQGPAYNEQFF
DNA: TGTGCCAGCAGCCTCGCCCAGGGCCCTGCCTACAATGAGCAGTTCTTC

J: TRBJ2-7
D: TRBD1
length: 14
V: TRBV5-6
size: few
CDR3: CASSPTGQAYEQYF
DNA: TGTGCCAGCAGCCCTACCGGACAGGCCTACGAGCAGTACTTC

J: TRBJ1-5
D: .
length: 13
V: TRBV21-1
size: .
CDR3: CASSALRGQPQHF
DNA: TGTGCCAGCAGCGCCTTAAGAGGTCAGCCCCAGCATTTT

J: TRBJ1-2
D: .
length: 17
V: TRBV21-1
size: .
CDR3: CASRNGQPPYTNYGYTF
DNA: TGTGCCAGCAGGAACGGACAGCCACCATACACGAACTATGGCTACACCTTC

J: TRBJ1-5
D: .
length: 13
V: TRBV19
size: once
CDR3: CASKTLGAVAQHF
DNA: TGTGCCAGTAAGACCCTTGGAGCCGTGGCCCAGCATTTT

J: TRBJ2-3
D: TRBD2
length: 16
V: TRBV4-2
size: once
CDR3: CASSQTGGGTPDTQYF
DNA: TGTGCCAGCAGCCAAACGGGCGGGGGGACCCCAGATACGCAGTATTTT

J: TRBJ1-4
D: TRBD1
length: 15
V: TRBV18
size: .
CDR3: CASSLMDRGNEKLFF
DNA: TGTGCCAGCTCACTCATGGACAGGGGGAATGAAAAACTGTTTTTT

J: TRBJ2-7
D: TRBD1
length: 14
V: TRBV13
size: .
CDR3: CASSFGTGDPEQYF
DNA: TGTGCCAGCAGCTTCGGGACAGGGGACCCCGAGCAGTACTTC

J: TRBJ2-3
D: TRBD2
length: 15
V: TRBV28
size: .
CDR3: CASSLLASGTDTQYF
DNA: TGTGCCAGCAGTTTATTGGCTAGCGGTACAGATACGCAGTATTTT

J: TRBJ2-2
D: .
length: 15
V: TRBV6-1
size: once
CDR3: CASSERGRNTGELFF
DNA: TGTGCCAGCAGTGAGCGGGGGCGGAACACCGGGGAGCTGTTTTTT

J: TRBJ2-1
D: .
length: 15
V: TRBV28
size: .
CDR3: CASSLGGARSNEQFF
DNA: TGTGCCAGCAGTTTAGGCGGGGCTAGGTCCAATGAGCAGTTCTTC

J: TRBJ2-2
D: .
length: 12
V: TRBV19
size: .
CDR3: CASSRASGELFF
DNA: TGTGCCAGTAGTAGGGCTTCCGGGGAGCTGTTTTTT

J: TRBJ1-4
D: .
length: 14
V: TRBV6-5
size: .
CDR3: CASSYSPRFEKLFF
DNA: TGTGCCAGCAGTTACTCGCCCAGGTTTGAAAAACTGTTTTTT

J: TRBJ1-2
D: .
length: 11
V: TRBV20-1
size: .
CDR3: CSGGVLYGYTF
DNA: TGCAGTGGGGGGGTCCTCTATGGCTACACCTTC

J: TRBJ2-5
D: TRBD1
length: 17
V: TRBV27
size: .
CDR3: CASSLSGWTGAQETQYF
DNA: TGTGCCAGCAGTTTATCTGGCTGGACAGGGGCCCAAGAGACCCAGTACTTC

J: TRBJ2-5
D: .
length: 15
V: TRBV19
size: .
CDR3: CASSLSHYYKETQYF
DNA: TGTGCCAGTAGTCTTAGTCATTACTACAAAGAGACCCAGTACTTC

J: TRBJ2-3
D: TRBD2
length: 14
V: TRBV5-1
size: .
CDR3: CASRRSGELDTQYF
DNA: TGCGCCAGCCGCCGTAGCGGGGAGTTAGATACGCAGTATTTT

J: TRBJ1-2
D: .
length: 12
V: TRBV5-4
size: .
CDR3: CASSSRDNGYTF
DNA: TGTGCCAGCAGCTCCCGGGACAATGGCTACACCTTC

J: TRBJ1-1
D: TRBD1
length: 18
V: TRBV9
size: .
CDR3: CASSVAFRPGQSHTEAFF
DNA: TGTGCCAGCAGCGTAGCTTTTCGTCCGGGACAGAGCCACACTGAAGCTTTCTTT

J: TRBJ2-7
D: TRBD2
length: 11
V: TRBV6-6
size: .
CDR3: CASIGGREQYF
DNA: TGTGCCAGCATCGGGGGGAGAGAGCAGTACTTC

J: TRBJ1-3
D: TRBD1
length: 15
V: TRBV7-9
size: .
CDR3: CASSLETGAVTTIYF
DNA: TGTGCCAGCAGCTTAGAGACAGGGGCCGTGACCACCATATATTTT

J: TRBJ2-2
D: .
length: 12
V: TRBV27
size: .
CDR3: CASSLYTGELFF
DNA: TGTGCCAGCAGTCTTTACACCGGGGAGCTGTTTTTT

J: TRBJ1-2
D: TRBD1
length: 15
V: TRBV4-1
size: .
CDR3: CASSSRDRDNYGYTF
DNA: TGCGCCAGCAGCTCTCGGGACAGGGACAACTATGGCTACACCTTC

J: TRBJ1-2
D: .
length: 12
V: TRBV5-1
size: .
CDR3: CASSLDTDGYTF
DNA: TGCGCCAGCAGCTTGGATACGGATGGCTACACCTTC

J: TRBJ1-4
D: .
length: 18
V: TRBV27
size: .
CDR3: CASSLSRRGISTNEKLFF
DNA: TGTGCCAGCAGTTTATCGCGGCGGGGTATATCAACTAATGAAAAACTGTTTTTT

J: TRBJ2-2
D: TRBD1
length: 16
V: TRBV28
size: .
CDR3: CASRRGTGGLAGELFF
DNA: TGTGCCAGCAGGAGAGGGACAGGGGGTCTTGCCGGGGAGCTGTTTTTT

J: TRBJ2-3
D: TRBD2
length: 15
V: TRBV2
size: .
CDR3: CASSLRAGGTDTQYF
DNA: TGTGCCAGCAGTTTACGAGCGGGGGGCACAGATACGCAGTATTTT

J: TRBJ1-1
D: .
length: 15
V: TRBV15
size: .
CDR3: CATSRGGGLNTEAFF
DNA: TGTGCCACCAGCAGAGGGGGCGGATTGAACACTGAAGCTTTCTTT

J: TRBJ1-2
D: TRBD1
length: 15
V: TRBV10-2
size: .
CDR3: CASSDPGTGDYGYTF
DNA: TGCGCCAGCAGTGATCCGGGGACAGGGGACTATGGCTACACCTTC

J: TRBJ2-1
D: TRBD1
length: 15
V: TRBV4-2
size: .
CDR3: CASSLDRTSYNEQFF
DNA: TGTGCCAGCAGCCTGGACAGGACCTCCTACAATGAGCAGTTCTTC

J: TRBJ1-1
D: .
length: 14
V: TRBV10-1
size: .
CDR3: CASSERRSNTEAFF
DNA: TGCGCCAGCAGTGAGCGGCGGTCCAACACTGAAGCTTTCTTT

J: TRBJ1-6
D: .
length: 16
V: TRBV11-2
size: .
CDR3: CASSRGTRGGNSPLHF
DNA: TGTGCCAGCAGCCGGGGGACCCGCGGAGGGAATTCACCCCTCCACTTT

J: TRBJ2-5
D: TRBD2
length: 15
V: TRBV25-1
size: .
CDR3: CASSSRLAGVETQYF
DNA: TGTGCCAGCAGTTCACGACTAGCGGGGGTAGAGACCCAGTACTTC

J: TRBJ2-1
D: .
length: 13
V: TRBV19
size: .
CDR3: CASSTPDSNEQFF
DNA: TGTGCCAGTAGTACACCCGACAGTAATGAGCAGTTCTTC

J: TRBJ1-1
D: .
length: 13
V: TRBV6-5
size: .
CDR3: CASNPRVNTEAFF
DNA: TGTGCCAGCAACCCCCGGGTGAACACTGAAGCTTTCTTT

J: TRBJ2-5
D: TRBD1
length: 14
V: TRBV7-2
size: .
CDR3: CASSLWTGKETQYF
DNA: TGTGCCAGCAGCTTATGGACAGGGAAAGAGACCCAGTACTTC

J: TRBJ1-5
D: TRBD1
length: 17
V: TRBV19
size: .
CDR3: CASNGDRGLRSNQPQHF
DNA: TGTGCCAGTAACGGGGACAGGGGGCTTCGTAGCAATCAGCCCCAGCATTTT

J: TRBJ1-1
D: TRBD1
length: 14
V: TRBV7-8
size: .
CDR3: CASSSGGKGTEAFF
DNA: TGTGCCAGCAGCTCAGGGGGGAAGGGTACTGAAGCTTTCTTT

J: TRBJ1-1
D: TRBD1
length: 14
V: TRBV13
size: .
CDR3: CASSLGQTPTRAFF
DNA: TGTGCCAGCAGCTTGGGACAGACCCCGACGAGAGCTTTCTTT

J: TRBJ2-5
D: TRBD2
length: 17
V: TRBV7-7
size: .
CDR3: CASSPRPISGLTETQYF
DNA: TGTGCCAGCAGTCCACGTCCTATTAGCGGGCTTACGGAGACCCAGTACTTC

J: TRBJ2-5
D: TRBD1
length: 16
V: TRBV10-1
size: few
CDR3: CASSDGRGQPEETQYF
DNA: TGCGCCAGCAGTGATGGCCGGGGACAGCCCGAAGAGACCCAGTACTTC

J: TRBJ1-1
D: .
length: 17
V: TRBV5-1
size: .
CDR3: CASSLASGGQYNTEAFF
DNA: TGCGCCAGCAGCTTGGCTTCTGGTGGACAGTACAACACTGAAGCTTTCTTT

J: TRBJ1-6
D: .
length: 15
V: TRBV10-2
size: .
CDR3: CASSDPGTKGSPLHF
DNA: TGCGCCAGCAGTGATCCCGGGACAAAGGGGTCACCCCTCCACTTT

J: TRBJ2-5
D: TRBD2
length: 15
V: TRBV14
size: .
CDR3: CASSLILAGIKTQYF
DNA: TGTGCCAGCAGCTTAATATTAGCGGGGATAAAGACCCAGTACTTC

J: TRBJ2-7
D: .
length: 13
V: TRBV10-2
size: .
CDR3: CASSPTDPYEQYF
DNA: TGCGCCAGCAGTCCCACAGATCCCTACGAGCAGTACTTC

J: TRBJ2-7
D: .
length: 13
V: TRBV10-2
size: .
CDR3: CASSETAGNEQYF
DNA: TGCGCCAGCAGTGAAACGGCGGGAAACGAGCAGTACTTC

J: TRBJ2-7
D: .
length: 15
V: TRBV5-1
size: once
CDR3: CASSLVQEGTYEQYF
DNA: TGCGCCAGCAGCTTGGTCCAGGAAGGCACCTACGAGCAGTACTTC